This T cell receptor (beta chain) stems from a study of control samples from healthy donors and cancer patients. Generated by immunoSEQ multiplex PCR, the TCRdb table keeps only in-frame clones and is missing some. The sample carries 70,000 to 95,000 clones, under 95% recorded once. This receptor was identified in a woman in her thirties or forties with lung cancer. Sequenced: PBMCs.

This chain's CDR3 is CASSLAGGNYGYTF. The CDR3 DNA is TGCGCCAGCAGCTTGGCCGGGGGAAACTATGGCTACACCTTC. This chain links TRBV5-1 with TRBJ1-2, with D possibly TRBD1 on 5 matching bases. The ends were cut back, 0 bases at V and 2 bases at J, with 8 bases in the middle. The CDR3 length is 14 residues. Germline V lookup: CDR1 SGHRS, CDR2 YFSETQ.